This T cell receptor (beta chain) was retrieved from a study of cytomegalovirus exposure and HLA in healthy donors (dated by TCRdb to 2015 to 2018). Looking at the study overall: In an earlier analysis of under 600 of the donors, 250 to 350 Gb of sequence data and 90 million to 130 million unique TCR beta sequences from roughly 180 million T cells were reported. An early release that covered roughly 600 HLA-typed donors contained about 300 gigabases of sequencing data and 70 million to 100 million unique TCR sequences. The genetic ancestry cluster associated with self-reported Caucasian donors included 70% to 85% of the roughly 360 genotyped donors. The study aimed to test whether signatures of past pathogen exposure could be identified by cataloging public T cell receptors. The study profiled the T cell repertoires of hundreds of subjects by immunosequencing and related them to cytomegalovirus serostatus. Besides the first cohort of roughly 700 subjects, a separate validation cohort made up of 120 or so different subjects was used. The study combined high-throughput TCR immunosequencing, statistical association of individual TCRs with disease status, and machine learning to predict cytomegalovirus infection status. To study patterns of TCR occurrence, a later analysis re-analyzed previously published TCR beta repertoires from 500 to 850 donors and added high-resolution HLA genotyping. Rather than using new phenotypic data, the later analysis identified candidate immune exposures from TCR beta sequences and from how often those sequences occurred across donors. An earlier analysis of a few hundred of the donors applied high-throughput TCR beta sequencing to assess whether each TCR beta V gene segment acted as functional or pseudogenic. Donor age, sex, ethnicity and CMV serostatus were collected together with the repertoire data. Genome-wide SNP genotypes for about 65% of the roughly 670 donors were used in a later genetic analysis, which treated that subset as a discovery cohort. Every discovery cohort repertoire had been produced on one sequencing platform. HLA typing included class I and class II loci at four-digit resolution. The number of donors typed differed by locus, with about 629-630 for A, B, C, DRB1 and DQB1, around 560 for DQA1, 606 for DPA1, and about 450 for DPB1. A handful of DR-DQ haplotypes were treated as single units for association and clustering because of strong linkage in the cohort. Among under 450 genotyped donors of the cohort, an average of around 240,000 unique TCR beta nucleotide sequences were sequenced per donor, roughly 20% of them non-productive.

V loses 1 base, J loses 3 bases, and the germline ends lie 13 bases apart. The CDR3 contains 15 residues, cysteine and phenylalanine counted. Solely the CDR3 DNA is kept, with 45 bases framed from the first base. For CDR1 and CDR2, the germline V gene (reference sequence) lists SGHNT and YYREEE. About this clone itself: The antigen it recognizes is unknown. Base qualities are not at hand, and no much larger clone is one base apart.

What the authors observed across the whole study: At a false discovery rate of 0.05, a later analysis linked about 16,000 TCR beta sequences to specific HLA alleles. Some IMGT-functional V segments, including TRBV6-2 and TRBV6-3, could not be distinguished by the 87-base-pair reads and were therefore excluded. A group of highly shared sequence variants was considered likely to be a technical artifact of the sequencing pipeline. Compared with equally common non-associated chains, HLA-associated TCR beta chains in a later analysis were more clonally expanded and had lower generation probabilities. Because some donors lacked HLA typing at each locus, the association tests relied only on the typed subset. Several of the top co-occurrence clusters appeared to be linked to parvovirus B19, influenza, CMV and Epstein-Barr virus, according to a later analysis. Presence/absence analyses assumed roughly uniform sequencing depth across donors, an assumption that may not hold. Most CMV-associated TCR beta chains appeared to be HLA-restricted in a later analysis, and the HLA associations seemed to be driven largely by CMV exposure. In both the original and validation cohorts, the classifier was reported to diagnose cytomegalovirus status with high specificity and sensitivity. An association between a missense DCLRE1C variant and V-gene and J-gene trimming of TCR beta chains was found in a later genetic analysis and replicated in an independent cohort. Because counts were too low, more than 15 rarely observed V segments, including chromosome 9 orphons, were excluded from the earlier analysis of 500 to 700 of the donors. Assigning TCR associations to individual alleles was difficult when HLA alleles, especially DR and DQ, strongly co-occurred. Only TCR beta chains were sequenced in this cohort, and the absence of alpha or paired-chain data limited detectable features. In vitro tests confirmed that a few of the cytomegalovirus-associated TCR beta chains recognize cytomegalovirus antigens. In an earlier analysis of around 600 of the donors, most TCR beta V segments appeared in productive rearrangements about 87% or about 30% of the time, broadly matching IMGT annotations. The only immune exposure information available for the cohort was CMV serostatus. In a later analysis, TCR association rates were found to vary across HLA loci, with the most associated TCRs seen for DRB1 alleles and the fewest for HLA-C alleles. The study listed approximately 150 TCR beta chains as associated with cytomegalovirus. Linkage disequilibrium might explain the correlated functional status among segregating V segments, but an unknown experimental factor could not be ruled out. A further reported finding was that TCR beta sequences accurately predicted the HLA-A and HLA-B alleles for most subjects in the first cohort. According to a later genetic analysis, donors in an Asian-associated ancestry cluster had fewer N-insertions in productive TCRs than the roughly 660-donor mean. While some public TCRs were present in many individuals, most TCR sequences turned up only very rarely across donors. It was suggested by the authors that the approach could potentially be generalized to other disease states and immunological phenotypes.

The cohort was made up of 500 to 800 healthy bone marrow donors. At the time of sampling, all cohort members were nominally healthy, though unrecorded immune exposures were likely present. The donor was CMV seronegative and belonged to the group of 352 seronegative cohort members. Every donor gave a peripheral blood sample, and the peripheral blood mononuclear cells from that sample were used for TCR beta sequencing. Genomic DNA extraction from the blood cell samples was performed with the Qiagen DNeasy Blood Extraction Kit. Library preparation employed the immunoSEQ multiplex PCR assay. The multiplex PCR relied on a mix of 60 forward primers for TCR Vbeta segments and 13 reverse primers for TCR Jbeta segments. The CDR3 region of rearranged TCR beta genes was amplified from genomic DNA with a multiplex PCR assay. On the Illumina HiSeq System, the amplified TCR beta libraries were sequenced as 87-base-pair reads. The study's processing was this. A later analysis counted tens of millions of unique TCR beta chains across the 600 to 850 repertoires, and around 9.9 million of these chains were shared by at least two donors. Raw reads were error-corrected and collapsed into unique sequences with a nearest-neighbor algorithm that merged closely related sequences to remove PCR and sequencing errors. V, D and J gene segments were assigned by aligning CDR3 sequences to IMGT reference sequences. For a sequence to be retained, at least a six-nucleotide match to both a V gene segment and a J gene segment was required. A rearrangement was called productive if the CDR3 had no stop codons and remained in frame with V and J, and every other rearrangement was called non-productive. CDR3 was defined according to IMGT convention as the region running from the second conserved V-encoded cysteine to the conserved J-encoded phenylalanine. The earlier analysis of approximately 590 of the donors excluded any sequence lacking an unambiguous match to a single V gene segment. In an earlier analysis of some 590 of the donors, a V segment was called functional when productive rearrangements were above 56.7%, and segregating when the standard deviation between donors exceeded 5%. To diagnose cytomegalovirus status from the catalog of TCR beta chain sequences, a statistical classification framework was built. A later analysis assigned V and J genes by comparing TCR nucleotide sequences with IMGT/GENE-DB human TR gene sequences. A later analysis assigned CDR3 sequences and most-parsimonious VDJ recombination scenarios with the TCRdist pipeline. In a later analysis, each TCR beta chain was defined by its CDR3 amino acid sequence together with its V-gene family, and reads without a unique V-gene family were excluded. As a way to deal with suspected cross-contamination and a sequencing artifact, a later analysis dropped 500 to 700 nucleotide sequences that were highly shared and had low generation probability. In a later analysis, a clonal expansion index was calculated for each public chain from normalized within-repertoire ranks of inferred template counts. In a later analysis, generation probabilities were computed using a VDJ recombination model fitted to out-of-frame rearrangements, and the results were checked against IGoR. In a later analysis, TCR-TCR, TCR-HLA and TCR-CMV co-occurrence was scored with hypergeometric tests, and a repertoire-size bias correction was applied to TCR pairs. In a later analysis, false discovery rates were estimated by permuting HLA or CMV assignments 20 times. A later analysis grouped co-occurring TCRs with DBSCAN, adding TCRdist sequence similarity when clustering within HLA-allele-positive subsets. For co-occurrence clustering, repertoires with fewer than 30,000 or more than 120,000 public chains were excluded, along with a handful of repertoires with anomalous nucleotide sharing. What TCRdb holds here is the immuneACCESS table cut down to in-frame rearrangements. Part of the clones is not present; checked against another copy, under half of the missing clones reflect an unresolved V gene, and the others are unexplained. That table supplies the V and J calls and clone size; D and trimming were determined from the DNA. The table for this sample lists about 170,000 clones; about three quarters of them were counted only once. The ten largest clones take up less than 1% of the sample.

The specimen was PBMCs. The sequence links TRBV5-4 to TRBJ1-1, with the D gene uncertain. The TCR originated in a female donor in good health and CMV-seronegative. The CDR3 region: CASSLNQARDTEAFF. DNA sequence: TGTGCCAGCAGCTTGAACCAGGCGAGGGACACTGAAGCTTTCTTT.